A single sample gave rise to the 17 T cell receptor beta chains below, sequenced in a study of blood T cell repertoires in COVID-19. Sequenced by immunoSEQ multiplex PCR; TCRdb stores in-frame clones only, minus some. The sample records roughly 50,000 clones, 80% to 90% being singletons. The specimen sequenced was peripheral blood. The receptors derive from a human donor in a cohort sampled during active COVID-19.

The chain carries TRBV7-2 and TRBJ2-6; D is ambiguous. The CDR3 is 14 residues long. With 5 bases removed from V and 0 bases from J, the gap between germline ends came to 5 bases. CDR1 and CDR2 from the germline V gene are SGHTA and FQGNSA. CDR3 loop: CASSRNSGANVLTF. Written as DNA, the CDR3 is TGTGCCAGCAGCCGTAACTCTGGGGCCAACGTCCTGACTTTC.

The gene calls are TRBV15 and TRBJ2-3, with 10 bases that match TRBD2. V was pared by 0 bases and J by 4 bases, with 10 bases of the junction left unmatched. The CDR3 totals 18 residues. The germline V gene encodes CDR1 LNHNV and CDR2 YYDKDF (reference sequence). Written as DNA, the CDR3 is TGTGCCACCAGCAGAGATTTAACTAGCGGGGTATTTGCAGATACGCAGTATTTT. Protein product: CATSRDLTSGVFADTQYF.

The chain uses TRBV7-9 and TRBJ2-7; 11 nucleotides agree with TRBD1. This CDR3 region has 15 residues. Per germline, CDR1 SEHNR and CDR2 FQNEAQ (reference sequence). V lost 5 bases and J lost 4; bases outside the gene matches: 7. This CDR3 is CASSSRDRGYYEQYF. The CDR3 DNA reads as TGTGCCAGCAGCAGCCGGGACAGGGGGTATTACGAGCAGTACTTC.

This sequence joins TRBV24-1 and TRBJ1-1; D remains unclear. Trimming shortened V by 8 bases and J by 12 bases, and 6 bases separated the two germline ends. This CDR3 contains 8 residues. Per germline, CDR1 KGHDR and CDR2 SFDVKD. CDR3 DNA sequence: TGTGCCACCACGAGAACTTTCTTT. Amino acid sequence: CATTRTFF.

The rearrangement uses TRBV4-1 and TRBJ1-2, with D unclear. The CDR3 length is 13 residues. The V end was cut by 4 bases, the J end by 4 bases, with 10 bases between. CDR1 and CDR2 from the germline V gene are MGHRA and YSYEKL. The chain's CDR3 is CASSPEAVYGYTF. The CDR3 DNA is TGCGCCAGCAGCCCGGAGGCAGTCTATGGCTACACCTTC.

This chain joins TRBV11-2 and TRBJ1-4; unclear D gene. Trimming stripped 3 bases from V and 0 bases from J, with 8 bases between. The CDR3 totals 15 residues. From germline, CDR1 is SGHAT and CDR2 FQNNGV. CDR3: CASSFSTSTNEKLFF. DNA of the CDR3: TGTGCCAGCAGCTTTTCGACATCAACTAATGAAAAACTGTTTTTT.

The rearrangement uses TRBV5-1 and TRBJ2-1; perhaps TRBD1 as D (5 bases). Germline lookup yields CDR1 SGHRS and CDR2 YFSETQ. This CDR3 has 13 residues. The germline V and J ends were trimmed by 3 bases and 5 bases, with 9 bases remaining between them. CDR3 coding DNA: TGCGCCAGCAGCTCCAGGGTAGACAATGAGCAGTTCTTC. This sequence encodes CASSSRVDNEQFF.

This clone was counted only a few times. The CDR3 bases are TGTGCCAGCAGTTACGGGGGGGTCGGTGGCTACACCTTC. Its translation: CASSYGGVGGYTF. The rearrangement joins TRBV6-5 to TRBJ1-2, with D possibly matching TRBD1 (5 bases). The CDR3 has 13 residues. CDR1 is MNHEY and CDR2 is SVGAGI in the germline V gene. V was shortened by 2 bases and J by 7 bases, with 11 bases between the two germline ends.

The chain links TRBV19 to TRBJ1-5; weak D call: TRBD1 (5 bases). The V gene lost 3 bases and the J gene lost 0 bases, with 18 bases spanning the gap. CDR3 length: 18 residues. CDR1 is LNHDA and CDR2 is SQIVND in the germline V gene (reference sequence). The chain's CDR3 is CASSILGRARNSNQPQHF. CDR3 sequence (DNA): TGTGCCAGTAGTATTCTCGGCAGGGCCAGAAATAGCAATCAGCCCCAGCATTTT. Using reference TRBV19 and TRBJ1-5 for the parts outside the CDR3, the full variable domain is DGGITQSPKYLFRKEGQNVTLSCEQNLNHDAMYWYRQDPGQGLRLIYYSQIVNDFQKGDIAEGYSVSREKKESFPLTVTSAQKNPTAFYLCASSILGRARNSNQPQHFGDGTRLSIL.

V and J are TRBV7-9 and TRBJ2-3; 13 bases match TRBD2. V was pared by 3 bases and J by 5 bases, with 8 bases of the junction left unmatched. CDR1 is SEHNR and CDR2 is FQNEAQ in the germline V gene (reference sequence). This CDR3 has 17 residues. As DNA, the CDR3 is TGTGCCAGCAGCTTGTCAGGGACTAGCGGGGTGGTAGATACGCAGTATTTT. Translation gives CASSLSGTSGVVDTQYF.

The rearrangement uses TRBV6-6 and TRBJ2-6, with D possibly matching TRBD1 (6 bases). The CDR3 runs 15 residues. Germline lookup yields CDR1 MNHNY and CDR2 SVGAGI (reference sequence). Trimming removed 2 bases at V and 2 bases at J, with 7 bases between. Written as DNA, the CDR3 is TGTGCCAGCAGTTACGAGGGGGCTGGGGCCAACGTCCTGACTTTC. Its protein product is CASSYEGAGANVLTF.

The chain carries TRBV7-2 and TRBJ1-2; TRBD1 matches 7 bases. Trimming took 6 bases from V and 8 from J; bases not matched to a gene: 12. Germline assignment: CDR1 SGHTA and CDR2 FQGNSA. The length of the CDR3 is 14 residues. The CDR3 DNA follows: TGTGCCAGCAGGTACGGGACAGCAGGGCGCGGCTACACCTTC. It codes for CASRYGTAGRGYTF.

The chain joins TRBV9 to TRBJ2-5, with 7 nucleotides matching TRBD2. Germline V gives CDR1 SGDLS, CDR2 YYNGEE. This CDR3 has 13 residues. V was clipped by 0 bases and J by 5 bases; unmatched bases: 1. The CDR3 bases are TGTGCCAGCAGCGTAGGGGGAGGGGAGACCCAGTACTTC. Translated: CASSVGGGETQYF.

The rearrangement joins TRBV6-6 to TRBJ2-7; the match to TRBD1 covers 9 bases. The CDR3 runs to 12 residues. With 6 bases clipped from V and 5 bases from J, the junction kept 2 bases outside the gene matches. Looked up from germline, CDR1 is MNHNY and CDR2 is SVGAGI (reference sequence). CDR3: CASSWTGDEQYF. As DNA, the CDR3 is TGTGCCAGCAGCTGGACAGGGGACGAGCAGTACTTC.

The genes are TRBV3-1 (or the pseudogene TRBV3-2) and TRBJ2-7; 7 nucleotides match TRBD2. Looked up from germline, CDR1 is LGHDT and CDR2 is YNNKEL (reference sequence). With 5 bases clipped from V and 3 bases from J, the junction kept 7 bases outside the gene matches. This CDR3 comprises 14 residues. The CDR3 DNA follows: TGTGCCAGCAGCGGGACTCGCGGGGGCTACGAGCAGTACTTC. The encoded protein is CASSGTRGGYEQYF.

V and J are TRBV7-2 and TRBJ1-1, with 7 bases lining up with TRBD1. Germline lookup yields CDR1 SGHTA and CDR2 FQGNSA. This CDR3 comprises 16 residues. With 1 base clipped from V and 5 bases from J, the junction kept 10 bases outside the gene matches. The chain's CDR3 is CASSLGSGGRGTEAFF. The CDR3 nucleotides read TGTGCCAGCAGCTTAGGGTCTGGGGGCAGGGGGACTGAAGCTTTCTTT.

The CDR3: CASSLALRLGEQFF. In nucleotides, the CDR3 is TGTGCCAGCAGCTTAGCCTTAAGACTAGGGGAGCAGTTCTTC. The rearrangement links TRBV7-2 to TRBJ2-1; D is possibly TRBD2 (6 bases). Germline V gene data show CDR1 as SGHTA and CDR2 as FQGNSA. The CDR3 is made up of 14 amino acids. V dropped 0 bases and J dropped 10 bases, with 13 bases sitting between them.